Listed here are 20 T cell receptor beta chains from one sample, sequenced in a study of vaccination effects on CD4 cells after COVID-19. No antigen has been assigned to these receptors. Pools of viral peptides were used by the ViraFEST assay to expand antigen-specific CD4+ T cells ahead of sequencing. CD4+ T cells were isolated after less than 12 days of culture. The participants, recipients of two vaccine doses, got either BNT162b2 or mRNA-1273. The table came from immunoSEQ multiplex PCR; TCRdb's copy has only in-frame clones and leaves some out. Seen here are tens of thousands of clones, 60% to 80% observed once, and the top ten hold 9.1%. The material was CD4+ T cells from PBMCs cultured with HCoV-229E spike peptides, obtained after COVID-19 vaccination. The source is a human donor who received a COVID-19 vaccine.

The chain recombines TRBV2 with TRBJ1-5; D remains unclear. Germline V gives CDR1 SNHLY, CDR2 FYNNEI. V lost 5 bases to trimming and J lost 9 bases, with 20 bases between them. CDR3 length equals 15 residues. The CDR3 DNA sequence: TGTGCCAGCAGTAAGGCCAGAGACGTTTTTGGGCCCCAGCATTTT. Translating gives CASSKARDVFGPQHF.

The CDR3 here is CASSDFGTPGANVLTF. The CDR3 coding sequence is TGTGCCAGCAGCGACTTCGGGACACCCGGGGCCAACGTCCTGACTTTC. The J gene is TRBJ2-6, the V gene TRBV25-1, with a weak D call TRBD1 (6 bases). This CDR3 is 16 amino acids long. V was pared by 6 bases and J by 4 bases, with 16 bases between. CDR1 is MGHDK, CDR2 SYGVNS, per germline.

This sequence joins TRBV10-3 and TRBJ1-1; the D gene is possibly TRBD1 (6 bases). Germline V gives CDR1 ENHRY, CDR2 SYGVKD. V was shortened by 4 bases and J by 4 bases, with 10 bases between the two germline ends. The CDR3 length is 13 residues. The CDR3 DNA sequence: TGTGCCATCAGTGTAACAGGGACCACTGAAGCTTTCTTT. Amino acids: CAISVTGTTEAFF.

J is TRBJ2-1 and V is TRBV14; D is ambiguous. Germline CDR1 SGHDN, CDR2 FVKESK. The CDR3 has 15 residues. The V end was cut by 3 bases, the J end by 9 bases, with 18 bases between. CDR3 region: CASSQHLPGSGEQFF. The DNA for the CDR3 is TGTGCCAGCAGCCAGCACTTACCGGGTAGTGGTGAGCAGTTCTTC.

The CDR3 region has the DNA TGTGCCAGCAGTTATTGGAGTACGGGCCAAGAGACCCAGTACTTC. Protein product: CASSYWSTGQETQYF. V is TRBV6-5 and J is TRBJ2-5; D gene ambiguous. The CDR3 has 15 residues. Germline CDR1 is MNHEY and CDR2 is SVGAGI. The ends were cut back, 3 bases at V and 1 base at J, with 12 bases in the middle.

This clone showed up just a few times. The chain carries TRBV4-1 and TRBJ2-2; the match to TRBD2 covers 13 bases. CDR3 length: 16 amino acids. Per germline, CDR1 MGHRA and CDR2 YSYEKL. Unmatched junction bases numbered 2, after V lost 2 bases and J lost 5 bases. The DNA of the CDR3 is TGCGCCAGCAGCCAAAGACTAGCGGGAGGAACCGGGGAGCTGTTTTTT. Amino acids: CASSQRLAGGTGELFF.

This chain links TRBV5-1 with TRBJ2-2; 9 bases are a match to TRBD1. CDR1 and CDR2 (germline): SGHRS, YFSETQ. V gave up 2 bases and J gave up 0 bases; unmatched junction bases: 23. The CDR3 spans 23 residues. This CDR3 reads CASSFRDDWDRVGTSANTGELFF. The CDR3 nucleotides are TGCGCCAGCAGCTTTAGAGACGACTGGGACAGGGTTGGGACGAGCGCGAACACCGGGGAGCTGTTTTTT.

By share, this clone counts as large. CDR3 loop: CASSSFQGTDTQYF. CDR3 nucleotides: TGTGCCAGCAGCTCCTTCCAAGGAACAGATACGCAGTATTTT. The chain is built from TRBV7-2 and TRBJ2-3; D not certain. The CDR3 runs to 14 residues. Germline V gene lookup returns CDR1 SGHTA and CDR2 FQGNSA. Between the trimmed V and J ends, which lost 4 bases and 3 bases, there was a span of 11 bases.

The J gene is TRBJ1-5, the V gene TRBV15; 7 bases align to TRBD1. Unmatched junction bases numbered 2, after V lost 0 bases and J lost 3 bases. The CDR3 runs to 15 residues. Germline V CDR1 and CDR2: LNHNV, YYDKDF (reference sequence). CDR3 sequence reads: CATSRDRGNNQPQHF. Here the CDR3 DNA reads TGTGCCACCAGCAGAGACAGGGGGAACAATCAGCCCCAGCATTTT.

This clone has more than one count but fewer than ten. This CDR3 is CASSADTYSNQPQHF. CDR3 nucleotide sequence: TGTGCCAGCAGTGCAGACACGTATAGCAATCAGCCCCAGCATTTT. The rearrangement links TRBV25-1 to TRBJ1-5, with no clear D. Germline loops: CDR1 MGHDK, CDR2 SYGVNS. V shed 4 bases and J shed 0 bases, with 10 bases lying between them. The CDR3 is made up of 15 amino acids.

The rearrangement uses TRBV10-3 and TRBJ2-5; possible D gene TRBD2, 5 bases. Germline loops: CDR1 ENHRY, CDR2 SYGVKD. Trimming removed 4 bases at V and 2 bases at J, with 23 bases between. CDR3 size: 18 residues. The CDR3 nucleotides read TGTGCCATCAGTGCGCTCTCAGACGGCGGAAGCGGACAAGAGACCCAGTACTTC. It codes for CAISALSDGGSGQETQYF.

The table lists this clone with a few counts. J is TRBJ1-2 and V is TRBV29-1; 7 nucleotides align to TRBD1. The CDR3 is 13 amino acids. Trimming at V came to 6 bases and at J to 4 bases, leaving 8 bases not matched to a gene. Germline CDR1 is SQVTM and CDR2 is ANQGSEA. The CDR3 region has the DNA TGCAGCGTGGCGGGACAGCCGCCCTATGGCTACACCTTC. This gives the protein CSVAGQPPYGYTF.

CDR3 region: CASSLAVSEEETQYF. The CDR3 DNA reads TGCGCCAGCAGCTTGGCCGTGTCAGAAGAAGAGACCCAGTACTTC. V gene TRBV5-1 combines with J gene TRBJ2-5; no definite D call. CDR1 is SGHRS, CDR2 YFSETQ, per germline. Trimming pared 0 bases from V and 3 bases from J, leaving 12 bases between. This CDR3 spans 15 amino acids.

This clone was counted between two and nine times. The gene calls are TRBV5-4 and TRBJ1-3, with D hard to call. Trimming shortened V by 0 bases and J by 2 bases, and 9 bases separated the two germline ends. The V gene's germline CDR1 is SGHNT and CDR2 YYREEE (reference sequence). The CDR3 contains 15 residues. This CDR3 reads CASSLGGQTGNTIYF. The CDR3 nucleotides read TGTGCCAGCAGCTTGGGCGGTCAGACTGGAAACACCATATATTTT.

This chain joins TRBV6-5 and TRBJ1-5; D is unclear. The V gene lost 6 bases and the J gene lost 7 bases, with 19 bases spanning the gap. From germline, CDR1 is MNHEY and CDR2 SVGAGI. This CDR3 comprises 15 residues. Here the CDR3 reads CASSDLIGSRQPQHF. The CDR3 coding sequence is TGTGCCAGCAGCGATCTTATCGGGTCAAGACAGCCCCAGCATTTT.

The rearrangement links TRBV6-5 to TRBJ1-1; D possibly corresponds to TRBD1 (6 bases). Trimming cost V 2 bases and J 5 bases, with 15 bases left between them. CDR1 MNHEY and CDR2 SVGAGI come from the germline V gene. The CDR3 extends over 15 amino acids. CDR3 DNA: TGTGCCAGCAGTTACAAGGGACAAGGTATGACTGAAGCTTTCTTT. It encodes CASSYKGQGMTEAFF.

This clone was seen a single time. This chain joins TRBV7-9 and TRBJ2-1; D gene uncertain. V was trimmed by 7 bases and J by 4 bases, leaving 17 bases between them. Germline lookup yields CDR1 SEHNR and CDR2 FQNEAQ (reference sequence). This CDR3 is 15 amino acids long. The CDR3 reads CASTPSGSAYNEQFF. CDR3 in DNA: TGTGCCAGCACCCCATCCGGGTCCGCTTACAATGAGCAGTTCTTC.

This chain joins TRBV6-5 and TRBJ2-3; D not certain. V dropped 0 bases and J dropped 2 bases, with 6 bases sitting between them. Looked up from germline, CDR1 is MNHEY and CDR2 is SVGAGI. This CDR3 has 14 residues. CDR3 DNA sequence: TGTGCCAGCAGTTACTCGAACCCCACAGATACGCAGTATTTT. It codes for CASSYSNPTDTQYF.

This clone turned up a few times. The chain has TRBV14 and TRBJ1-1, with D possibly TRBD1 on 5 matching bases. This CDR3 contains 13 residues. The V gene lost 3 bases and the J gene lost 8 bases, with 13 bases spanning the gap. In germline, CDR1 is SGHDN, CDR2 FVKESK. CDR3 DNA sequence: TGTGCCAGCAGCCAGTCTCTTCGGGGGGAAGCTTTCTTT. Protein: CASSQSLRGEAFF.

The genes are TRBV6-1 and TRBJ1-1; no definite D call. Trimming took off 2 bases at V and 2 bases at J, with 9 bases between the two ends. The CDR3 spans 14 residues. The germline V gene has CDR1 MNHNS and CDR2 SASEGT. CDR3 residues: CASSERAANTEAFF. The CDR3 DNA is TGTGCCAGCAGTGAAAGGGCAGCTAACACTGAAGCTTTCTTT.